The 17 T cell receptor beta chains below come from one sample, sequenced in a study of T cells in Graves' hyperthyroidism and ophthalmopathy. RNA transcripts provided the source from which TCR beta CDR3 regions were amplified. TCR CDR3 regions were first amplified by RT-PCR with HTBI primers. TCRdb called the multiplex PCR reads again in MiXCR, with one record for every CDR3 protein. The sample holds approximately 570,000 distinct CDR3 sequences, about 20% seen once. Specimen: blood. These receptors were collected from a man aged 35-49 years with Graves' ophthalmopathy.

This clonotype was seen a few times. This rearrangement joins TRBV3-1 to TRBJ2-2, with 7 bases matching TRBD2. The CDR3 totals 16 residues. Germline V gene data show CDR1 as LGHDT and CDR2 as YNNKEL (reference sequence). Germline trimming cut 1 base from V and 3 bases from J; bases unmatched to any gene: 5. Here the CDR3 DNA reads TGTGCCAGCAGCCAAGCGTTTAGCGGGTACACCGGGGAGCTGTTTTTT. It specifies CASSQAFSGYTGELFF.

The genes are TRBV6-2 or TRBV6-3 and TRBJ2-2, with D possibly being TRBD1 or TRBD2 (5 bases each). V was trimmed by 7 bases and J by 6 bases, leaving 6 bases between them. Germline V gene sequence: CDR1 MNHEY, CDR2 SVGEGT. This CDR3 comprises 11 residues. CDR3 protein: CASMGAGELFF. The CDR3 DNA reads TGTGCCAGCATGGGGGCCGGGGAGCTGTTTTTT.

This clonotype occurred many times. The V and J genes are TRBV5-1 and TRBJ1-1; D might be TRBD1 (5 bases). V lost 2 bases and J 0 bases, leaving 8 bases between the germline ends. The CDR3 has 14 amino acids. Germline V gene data show CDR1 as SGHRS and CDR2 as YFSETQ. The CDR3 here is CASSFTGMNTEAFF. The CDR3 DNA sequence: TGCGCCAGCAGCTTCACAGGCATGAACACTGAAGCTTTCTTT. The full variable domain, with the rest looked up from reference TRBV5-1 and TRBJ1-1, is KAGVTQTPRYLIKTRGQQVTLSCSPISGHRSVSWYQQTPGQGLQFLFEYFSETQRNKGNFPGRFSGRQFSNSRSEMNVSTLELGDSALYLCASSFTGMNTEAFFGQGTRLTVV.

This clonotype was found many times. This sequence joins TRBV6-1 and TRBJ1-3; D gene ambiguous. This CDR3 comprises 16 residues. CDR1 and CDR2 from the germline V gene are MNHNS and SASEGT. With 1 base removed from V and 0 bases from J, the gap between germline ends came to 10 bases. CDR3 protein: CASSEGRAISGNTIYF. CDR3 sequence (DNA): TGTGCCAGCAGTGAAGGGAGGGCGATCTCTGGAAACACCATATATTTT.

This clonotype was recorded many times. J is TRBJ2-7 and V is TRBV27; possibly TRBD2 for D (6 bases). The CDR3 contains 17 residues. The germline CDR1 and CDR2 sequences are MNHEY and SMNVEV (reference sequence). Trimming cost V 0 bases and J 3 bases, with 18 bases left between them. The CDR3 here is CASSLSKPGLSFYEQYF. The CDR3 coding sequence is TGTGCCAGCAGTTTATCAAAACCGGGACTTTCGTTCTACGAGCAGTACTTC.

This clonotype turned up a few times. This chain joins TRBV7-9 and TRBJ2-1; no firm D call. The germline V gene has CDR1 SEHNR and CDR2 FQNEAQ (reference sequence). CDR3 length: 12 residues. The V end was cut by 2 bases, the J end by 6 bases, with 5 bases between. This chain's CDR3 is CASSLMFNEQFF. Written as DNA, the CDR3 is TGTGCCAGCAGCTTAATGTTCAATGAGCAGTTCTTC.

The chain has TRBV7-8 and TRBJ1-6, with 8 bases fitting TRBD1. The CDR3 is 15 amino acids. CDR1 is SGHVS and CDR2 is FQNEAQ in the germline V gene. V gave up 3 bases and J gave up 10 bases; unmatched junction bases: 8. CDR3 residues: CASSLVRGRRSPLHF. The CDR3 DNA reads as TGTGCCAGCAGCTTGGTCAGGGGGCGGCGGTCACCCCTCCACTTT.

In this sample, this clonotype turned up a few times. The rearrangement joins TRBV24-1 to TRBJ2-7, with D possibly being TRBD2 (5 bases). The CDR3 spans 16 residues. Germline V lookup: CDR1 KGHDR, CDR2 SFDVKD. V lost 0 bases and J 3 bases, leaving 14 bases between the germline ends. The CDR3 loop reads CATSDLHGEPHYEQYF. The CDR3 DNA follows: TGTGCCACCAGTGATTTGCACGGGGAACCTCACTACGAGCAGTACTTC.

This clonotype was found many times. CDR3 in DNA: TGCAGTGCTAGAGTCCCAGCGGGGGGCTACAATGAGCAGTTCTTC. It specifies CSARVPAGGYNEQFF. The chain carries TRBV20-1 and TRBJ2-1, with TRBD2 identical over 9 bases. The CDR3 totals 15 residues. Trimming took 1 base from V and 3 from J; bases not matched to a gene: 4. Germline CDR1 DFQATT, CDR2 SNEGSKA (reference sequence).

The chain combines TRBV7-2 with TRBJ1-1; D not resolved. CDR3 length: 14 residues. With 5 bases removed from V and 0 bases from J, the gap between germline ends came to 10 bases. Germline V lookup: CDR1 SGHTA, CDR2 FQGNSA. The chain's CDR3 is CASSASNLNTEAFF. CDR3 bases: TGTGCCAGCAGCGCCAGTAATCTGAACACTGAAGCTTTCTTT.

This clonotype was picked up a small number of times. The chain links TRBV20-1 to TRBJ2-7; 7 bases fit TRBD2. In germline, CDR1 is DFQATT, CDR2 SNEGSKA (reference sequence). V shed 3 bases, J shed 6 bases, and the junction held 8 bases outside the gene matches. This CDR3 is 13 amino acids long. The CDR3 DNA sequence: TGCAGTGCTAGCGGACTAGATTTAAGCGAGCAGTACTTC. This gives the protein CSASGLDLSEQYF.

About this clonotype: Given a much more abundant clone one base away, this may be a read error. The chain links TRBV5-4 to TRBJ2-3; D possibly corresponds to TRBD1 (5 bases). The germline V and J ends were trimmed by 2 bases and 3 bases, with 16 bases remaining between them. The length of the CDR3 is 16 residues. CDR1 SGHNT and CDR2 YYREEE come from the germline V gene (reference sequence). Here the CDR3 DNA reads TGTGCCAGCAGCTTCCCACAGGTTTCGGTGACAGATACGCAGTATTTT. Its protein is CASSFPQVSVTDTQYF.

This clonotype was seen repeatedly, ten times or more. V usage is TRBV28 and J usage is TRBJ2-1; TRBD2 aligns across 9 bases. The J segment lost 2 bases and the V segment lost 6 bases, leaving 5 bases of the junction unmatched. CDR1 and CDR2 from the germline V gene are MDHEN and SYDVKM. CDR3 size: 15 residues. CDR3 residues: CASSTPSGAYNEQFF. The CDR3 coding sequence is TGTGCCAGCAGCACCCCTAGCGGGGCCTACAATGAGCAGTTCTTC.

This rearrangement joins TRBV6-4 to TRBJ2-3; weak D call: TRBD1 (6 bases). Germline V gene lookup returns CDR1 MRHNA and CDR2 SNTAGT. CDR3 length: 15 residues. V shed 4 bases and J shed 3 bases, with 14 bases lying between them. CDR3 DNA sequence: TGTGCCAGCAGTGTTACAGGGCAAGGAACAGATACGCAGTATTTT. Protein: CASSVTGQGTDTQYF.

This clonotype was seen at least ten times. This rearrangement joins TRBV7-2 to TRBJ2-2; no definite D call. V was cut by 3 bases and J by 5 bases, with 13 bases left in between. Germline lookup yields CDR1 SGHTA and CDR2 FQGNSA. This CDR3 region has 15 residues. The CDR3 loop reads CASSLGSLVTGELFF. In nucleotides, the CDR3 is TGTGCCAGCAGCTTGGGGTCTCTCGTAACCGGGGAGCTGTTTTTT.

This clonotype was detected a few times. The V and J genes are TRBV6-1 and TRBJ1-4; possible D gene TRBD1, 5 bases. Germline V lookup: CDR1 MNHNS, CDR2 SASEGT. V lost 7 bases, J lost 6 bases, and 24 bases lay in between. This CDR3 is built from 17 residues. The CDR3 reads CASKSRQGASWDEKLFF. The DNA of the CDR3 is TGTGCCAGCAAATCTCGCCAGGGAGCGTCCTGGGATGAAAAACTGTTTTTT.

This clonotype was observed a few times. The rearrangement joins TRBV19 to TRBJ1-1; a weak D match, TRBD1 (5 bases). V lost 6 bases and J lost 4, with 15 bases in between. Germline-derived CDR1 and CDR2 are LNHDA and SQIVND (reference sequence). This CDR3 region has 14 residues. CDR3 sequence (DNA): TGTGCCAGTAGAAAGCAAGGGGAAATCACTGAAGCTTTCTTT. This encodes CASRKQGEITEAFF. The full variable domain, in which reference TRBV19 and TRBJ1-1 provide the parts outside the CDR3, is DGGITQSPKYLFRKEGQNVTLSCEQNLNHDAMYWYRQDPGQGLRLIYYSQIVNDFQKGDIAEGYSVSREKKESFPLTVTSAQKNPTAFYLCASRKQGEITEAFFGQGTRLTVV.